This T cell receptor (beta chain) was observed in a study of shared T cell receptors in the human thymus. The repertoire was sequenced with immunoSEQ multiplex PCR; TCRdb's copy has only in-frame clones and lacks some. The data hold 500,000 to 550,000 clones, with around three quarters observed a single time. V was cut by 1 base and J by 3 bases, with 9 bases left in between. This CDR3 spans 14 amino acids. The germline gives CDR1 MNHEY, CDR2 SVGAGI. A further study also used this sample, focusing on human thymus T cells. That work adds: Thymic repertoires of unrelated individuals were reported in related research to overlap highly.

The receptor's source is a boy younger than two with a congenital heart defect. The sequenced material came from thymocytes. The chain employs TRBV6-5 and TRBJ1-1; perhaps TRBD1 as D (5 bases). The CDR3 loop reads CASSYFGGDTEAFF. In DNA form, the CDR3 reads TGTGCCAGCAGTTACTTCGGGGGGGACACTGAAGCTTTCTTT.